Listed below are T cell receptor beta chains from one sample, sequenced in a study of CD8 T cells in ankylosing spondylitis. TCRdb recomputed calls from the 5' RACE reads with MiXCR, one row per CDR3 protein. The table includes 300,000 to 400,000 distinct CDR3 sequences, 20% to 25% detected once. The sample was blood, either unsorted or a sorted T cell fraction (not recorded which). The receptor source for this set is a male donor with ankylosing spondylitis or in good health (not recorded which). CDR3s include the opening cysteine and the closing phenylalanine or tryptophan. D genes are given only for firm matches. Clone size is not always given. Where it is, it says once, few, many or a class for expanded clones.

j_gene | d_gene | len | abundance | v_gene | CDR3nt | CDR3aa
TRBJ2-2 | - | 15 | many | TRBV12-3/TRBV12-4 | TGTGCCAGCAGTTTCTCAGGAGGTGGCACCGGGGAGCTGTTTTTT | CASSFSGGGTGELFF
TRBJ2-7 | - | 14 | few | TRBV20-1 | TGCAGTGCTAGAGATTTGGACACCATCTACGAGCAGTACTTC | CSARDLDTIYEQYF
TRBJ1-1 | - | 15 | - | TRBV9 | TGTGCCAGCAGCGCGGTGGGGAGTAGGGGCACTGAAGCTTTCTTT | CASSAVGSRGTEAFF
TRBJ2-7 | - | 13 | - | TRBV20-1 | TGCAATGCAAGGACACCGAGCTCCTACGAGCAGTACTTC | CNARTPSSYEQYF
TRBJ2-3 | TRBD1 | 16 | - | TRBV12-3/TRBV12-4 | TGTGCCAGCAGTATCACACAGGGGTGGAGGACAGATACGCAGTATTTT | CASSITQGWRTDTQYF
TRBJ2-5 | TRBD2 | 15 | - | TRBV11-2 | TGTGCCAGCAGCTTGGCGACTAGCGGGGGGGAGACCCAGTACTTC | CASSLATSGGETQYF
TRBJ1-1 | - | 14 | many | TRBV27 | TGTGCCAGCAGTTTAACGGGGTTGAACACTGAAGCTTTCTTT | CASSLTGLNTEAFF
TRBJ2-1 | TRBD2 | 14 | few | TRBV20-1 | TGCAGTGCCCAGGGACTACTCTCCTACAATGAGCAGTTCTTC | CSAQGLLSYNEQFF
TRBJ1-1 | - | 12 | - | TRBV29-1 | TGCAGCGTTGTCTGGGGGGACACTGAAGCTTTCTTT | CSVVWGDTEAFF
TRBJ2-3 | - | 17 | many | TRBV24-1 | TGTGCCACCAGTGATGTTGGACAGCTAACAGGAGCAGATACGCAGTATTTT | CATSDVGQLTGADTQYF
TRBJ2-1 | TRBD2 | 15 | few | TRBV7-8 | TGTGCCAGCAGCAGGGGACTAGCGGGGGCAAATGAGCAGTTCTTC | CASSRGLAGANEQFF
TRBJ1-1 | - | 13 | few | TRBV11-3 | TGTGCCAGCAGCTTAGCCTGGGACACTGAAGCTTTCTTT | CASSLAWDTEAFF
TRBJ2-1 | - | 16 | - | TRBV3-1 | TGTGCCAGCAGCCAAGATTGGGCTAGCGAACACAATGAGCAGTTCTTC | CASSQDWASEHNEQFF
TRBJ2-3 | TRBD2 | 13 | - | TRBV2 | TGTGCCAGCAGGTGGGAGGGTTCAGATACGCAGTATTTT | CASRWEGSDTQYF
TRBJ2-7 | - | 11 | - | TRBV30 | TGTGCCTGGGGCACACCCTACGAGCAGTACTTC | CAWGTPYEQYF
TRBJ2-7 | - | 14 | - | TRBV10-3 | TGTGCCATCAGTGAGTCGGAACAGTCGCACGAGCAGTACTTC | CAISESEQSHEQYF
TRBJ2-3 | - | 15 | many | TRBV29-1 | TGCAGCGTTGACGCTAACAGTGCTAGCACAGATACGCAGTATTTT | CSVDANSASTDTQYF
TRBJ2-7 | - | 11 | - | TRBV20-1 | TGCAGTGCTCCCACGTCCTACGAGCAGTACTTC | CSAPTSYEQYF
TRBJ2-1 | - | 15 | - | TRBV7-9 | TGTGCCAGCAGATCGGGACAAGGCTCCTACAATGAGCAGTTCTTC | CASRSGQGSYNEQFF
TRBJ1-5 | TRBD1 | 15 | few | TRBV12-3/TRBV12-4 | TGTGCCAGCAGCCTGGACAGGGCCTTCAATCAGCCCCAGCATTTT | CASSLDRAFNQPQHF
TRBJ2-3 | - | 16 | few | TRBV4-1 | TGCGCCAGCAGCCAAGCACGCCTCTCTCTCTCAGATACGCAGTATTTT | CASSQARLSLSDTQYF
TRBJ2-5 | - | 17 | - | TRBV5-1 | TGCGCCAGCAGCTTGGCTCTGCGGGTCGCAGTTCAAGAGACCCAGTACTTC | CASSLALRVAVQETQYF
TRBJ1-1 | - | 14 | many | TRBV4-1 | TGCGCCAGCAGCCAAGACTCGAGGTTATATGAAGCTTTCTTT | CASSQDSRLYEAFF
TRBJ1-4 | - | 15 | few | TRBV12-3/TRBV12-4 | TGTGCCAGCAGCCAGTGGGAGGACAAGGATGAAAAACTGTTTTTT | CASSQWEDKDEKLFF
TRBJ1-2 | TRBD1 | 16 | few | TRBV6-1 | TGTGCCAGCAGGGGGAGACCGGGACAGGGGGGCTATGGCTACACCTTC | CASRGRPGQGGYGYTF
TRBJ2-1 | TRBD1 | 15 | - | TRBV12-3/TRBV12-4 | TGTGCCAGCAGTTTTTTTCAGGGGGTGGGAAATGAGCAGTTCTTC | CASSFFQGVGNEQFF
TRBJ2-5 | - | 15 | few | TRBV19 | TGTGCCAGTAGTATTGGATACGGACTCCAAGAGACCCAGTACTTC | CASSIGYGLQETQYF
TRBJ2-7 | - | 13 | few | TRBV6-6 | TGTGCCAGCAGTTATGTCAGACGAAACGAGCAGTACTTC | CASSYVRRNEQYF
TRBJ2-1 | - | 15 | few | TRBV27 | TGTGCCAGCAGTTTCGAGGGGCCCGCCTACAATGAGCAGTTCTTC | CASSFEGPAYNEQFF
TRBJ2-1 | TRBD1 | 15 | - | TRBV11-2 | TGTGCCAGCAGCTTAGAGACAGGGCTCGGCAATGAGCAGTTCTTC | CASSLETGLGNEQFF
TRBJ2-1 | - | 15 | few | TRBV5-1 | TGCGCCAGCAGCCGTGACACCGACTCCTACAATGAGCAGTTCTTC | CASSRDTDSYNEQFF
TRBJ2-3 | TRBD2 | 16 | - | TRBV5-1 | TGCGCCAGCACCGATAGCGGGGGGGCGTTCCGAGATACGCAGTATTTT | CASTDSGGAFRDTQYF
TRBJ2-2 | - | 14 | few | TRBV12-3/TRBV12-4 | TGTGCCAGCAGTTATAGGGAGGTTGCCGGGGAGCTGTTTTTT | CASSYREVAGELFF
TRBJ2-1 | - | 15 | - | TRBV2 | TGTGCCAGCAGTGAAGGGTGGGGCTCCTACAATGAGCAGTTCTTC | CASSEGWGSYNEQFF
TRBJ2-3 | - | 12 | - | TRBV12-3/TRBV12-4 | TGTGCCAGCAGTTCGATCGGGAATACGCAGTATTTT | CASSSIGNTQYF
TRBJ2-1 | - | 15 | few | TRBV7-2 | TGTGCCAGCAGCTTGGAGGAAAACTCCTACAATGAGCAGTTCTTC | CASSLEENSYNEQFF
TRBJ2-5 | TRBD1 | 14 | - | TRBV12-3/TRBV12-4 | TGTGCCAGCAGTAGACAGGGGGCGATGGAGACCCTGTACTTC | CASSRQGAMETLYF
TRBJ2-1 | - | 17 | - | TRBV12-3/TRBV12-4 | TGTGCCAGCAACCCCTCCGGGTGGGGGCGCCTCTACAATGAGCAGTTCTTC | CASNPSGWGRLYNEQFF
TRBJ2-7 | - | 14 | few | TRBV27 | TGTGCCAGCAGCCGGGGTGGACAACCCTACGAGCAGTACTTC | CASSRGGQPYEQYF
TRBJ2-1 | - | 14 | few | TRBV27 | TGTGCCAGCACCCGGGGGCCTGCTCGTTATGAGCAGTTCTTC | CASTRGPARYEQFF
TRBJ1-1 | - | 16 | - | TRBV6-1 | TGTGCCAGCAGTATATTAAGGGACCGACTGAACACTGAAGCTTTCTTT | CASSILRDRLNTEAFF
TRBJ2-3 | TRBD1 | 14 | - | TRBV30 | TGTGCCTGGAGTGGAACAGGGGGCACAGATACGCAGTATTTT | CAWSGTGGTDTQYF
TRBJ2-7 | - | 14 | few | TRBV28 | TGTGCCAGCAGTTGGGCAGGGTTCTCCTACGAGCAGTACTTC | CASSWAGFSYEQYF
TRBJ2-7 | TRBD1 | 14 | - | TRBV29-1 | TGCAGCGTTGTCGGGACAGGGACAGTAAACGAGCAGTACTTC | CSVVGTGTVNEQYF
TRBJ2-7 | - | 13 | - | TRBV7-9 | TGTGCCAGCAGCTCTTCCGGGAGCGCGGAGCAGTACTTC | CASSSSGSAEQYF
TRBJ2-5 | - | 13 | - | TRBV12-3/TRBV12-4 | TGTGCCAGCAGTTCCTCTCGGGGATGGACCCAGTACTTC | CASSSSRGWTQYF
TRBJ2-3 | - | 14 | few | TRBV29-1 | TGCAGCGTGGAATCCCGAGGGGACGGAGATACGCAGTATTTT | CSVESRGDGDTQYF
TRBJ2-5 | - | 17 | - | TRBV29-1 | TGCAGCGTTTATATCCCGAAATTTACAGGCAACCAAGGGACCCAGTACTTC | CSVYIPKFTGNQGTQYF
TRBJ2-3 | TRBD2 | 15 | few | TRBV2 | TGTGCCAGCAGAATCGGGACTAGCACGTCAGATACGCAGTATTTT | CASRIGTSTSDTQYF
TRBJ2-1 | - | 17 | few | TRBV2 | TGTGCCAGCAGTGAGGGTGAGCGGGCCAGCTCCTACAATGAGCAGTTCTTC | CASSEGERASSYNEQFF
TRBJ2-5 | - | 14 | - | TRBV3-1 | TGTGCCAGCAGCCAAGATGAAGACCAAGAGACCCAGTACTTC | CASSQDEDQETQYF
TRBJ2-1 | - | 16 | few | TRBV12-3/TRBV12-4 | TGTGCCAGCAGTTTAGCCCGACACCCTCCGATGGATGAGCAGTTCTTC | CASSLARHPPMDEQFF
TRBJ2-7 | - | 15 | - | TRBV7-2 | TGTGCCAGCAGCTCCCTGGGAGGGGGGGTAGTCGAGCAGTACTTC | CASSSLGGGVVEQYF
TRBJ2-7 | - | 11 | few | TRBV29-1 | TGCAGCGTTGTAAACAACTACGAGCAGTACTTC | CSVVNNYEQYF
TRBJ2-1 | TRBD2 | 14 | - | TRBV29-1 | TGCAGCGTTGAATTGGCTAGCGGGGGGAATGAGCAGTTCTTC | CSVELASGGNEQFF
TRBJ2-3 | - | 18 | few | TRBV5-6 | TGTGCCAGCAGCTTGGGCCCCCTCCTAGAAGTCTACACAGATACGCAGTATTTT | CASSLGPLLEVYTDTQYF